These 13 T cell receptor beta chains share one sample of origin, sequenced in a study of human T cells and chemical hapten exposure. The time point is: pre-sensitization, week 0. The treatment was: therapeutic diphenylcyclopropenone sensitization with weekly scalp DPC. MiXCR, applied by TCRdb to the RACE reads, yields one record per CDR3 protein. The data hold approximately 400,000 distinct CDR3 sequences, with roughly 5.3% observed a single time. The sequencing here drew on whole blood, taken in connection with sensitization to the hapten diphenylcyclopropenone (DPC). The receptors shown here come from a woman between 50 and 59 years old with alopecia areata. Some clones in this sample may be carry-over from other donors' samples.

There are many counts of this clonotype. The chain employs TRBV5-4 and TRBJ1-1; 11 nucleotides line up with TRBD1. Looked up from germline, CDR1 is SGHNT and CDR2 is YYREEE (reference sequence). CDR3 length: 15 amino acids. Trimming at V came to 8 bases and at J to 5 bases, leaving 11 bases not matched to a gene. The CDR3 coding sequence is TGTGCCAGTTATGGGGACAGGGGGGAGAGAACTGAAGCTTTCTTT. It codes for CASYGDRGERTEAFF.

A few counts support this clonotype. The rearrangement uses TRBV5-5 and TRBJ2-3; TRBD2 is a possible D gene (6 bases). Trimming removed 0 bases at V and 3 bases at J, with 11 bases between. CDR1 and CDR2 (germline): SGHKS, YYEKEE (reference sequence). The CDR3 contains 15 residues. The CDR3 sequence is CASSLDGLKTDTQYF. In DNA form, the CDR3 reads TGTGCCAGCAGCTTGGACGGACTAAAAACAGATACGCAGTATTTT. The whole variable domain, filled in from reference TRBV5-5 and TRBJ2-3, reads DAGVTQSPTHLIKTRGQQVTLRCSPISGHKSVSWYQQVLGQGPQFIFQYYEKEERGRGNFPDRFSARQFPNYSSELNVNALLLGDSALYLCASSLDGLKTDTQYFGPGTRLTVL.

Many counts were recorded for this clonotype. This chain uses TRBV6-5 with TRBJ1-1, with D unresolved. Germline V lookup: CDR1 MNHEY, CDR2 SVGAGI. The CDR3 loop spans 15 amino acids. V dropped 2 bases and J dropped 1 base, with 11 bases sitting between them. CDR3 in DNA: TGTGCCAGCAGTTACAGTGGCACCCAGAACACTGAAGCTTTCTTT. This encodes CASSYSGTQNTEAFF.

J is TRBJ2-1 and V is TRBV27; D possibly corresponds to TRBD2 (6 bases). The germline V gene has CDR1 MNHEY and CDR2 SMNVEV (reference sequence). The V gene lost 2 bases and the J gene lost 0 bases, with 8 bases spanning the gap. The CDR3 length is 15 residues. This CDR3 reads CASSLRESSYNEQFF. The CDR3 nucleotides are TGTGCCAGCAGTTTACGGGAGTCCTCCTACAATGAGCAGTTCTTC.

The chain has TRBV20-1 and TRBJ1-6; no firm D call. The germline V and J ends were trimmed by 1 base and 0 bases, with 7 bases remaining between them. Per the germline V gene, CDR1 is DFQATT and CDR2 is SNEGSKA (reference sequence). The length of the CDR3 is 15 residues. This CDR3 reads CSARVDSSYNSPLHF. In nucleotides, the CDR3 is TGCAGTGCTAGAGTCGATAGCTCCTATAATTCACCCCTCCACTTT.

This clonotype was detected many times. The chain carries TRBV11-1 and TRBJ2-2; 10 nucleotides agree with TRBD1. The CDR3 contains 15 residues. The trim removed 5 bases at V and 7 bases at J, leaving 7 bases unmatched. Germline assignment: CDR1 SGHAT and CDR2 FQDESV (reference sequence). DNA for the CDR3: TGTGCCAGCAGCCACGGGACAGGGGATCGCGGGGAGCTGTTTTTT. It translates to CASSHGTGDRGELFF.

In this sample, this clonotype turned up a few times. The rearrangement links TRBV4-2 to TRBJ1-6; D is unclear. CDR3 size: 12 residues. The V gene lost 0 bases and the J gene lost 15 bases, with 9 bases spanning the gap. The V gene's germline CDR1 is LGHNA and CDR2 YNFKEQ. In DNA form, the CDR3 reads TGTGCCAGCAGCCAAGACAGCGTTTTCCTCCACTTT. It is translated as CASSQDSVFLHF.

This clonotype was picked up a small number of times. The chain carries TRBV5-6 and TRBJ1-1; 7 nucleotides agree with TRBD1. This CDR3 is 16 amino acids long. Germline trimming cut 2 bases from V and 4 bases from J; bases unmatched to any gene: 11. Germline CDR1 and CDR2: SGHDT and YYEEEE. The CDR3 coding sequence is TGTGCCAGCAGCTTCACCCTGACAGGGAGCGGCACTGAAGCTTTCTTT. It specifies CASSFTLTGSGTEAFF.

This clonotype was counted at least ten times. The chain recombines TRBV18 with TRBJ1-1; D perhaps matches TRBD1 (5 bases). CDR3 length: 14 amino acids. Germline values: CDR1 KGHSH, CDR2 LQKENI. V was pared by 3 bases and J by 10 bases, with 18 bases between. CDR3 in DNA: TGTGCCAGCTCACCTACCGTTGGCCCAGGGCCAGCTTTCTTT. Translating gives CASSPTVGPGPAFF. The whole variable domain, filled in from reference TRBV18 and TRBJ1-1, reads NAGVMQNPRHLVRRRGQEARLRCSPMKGHSHVYWYRQLPEEGLKFMVYLQKENIIDESGMPKERFSAEFPKEGPSILRIQQVVRGDSAAYFCASSPTVGPGPAFFGQGTRLTVV.

The chain joins TRBV15 to TRBJ1-1; tentative D call: TRBD1 (6 bases). The CDR3 consists of 13 residues. Germline V gives CDR1 LNHNV, CDR2 YYDKDF (reference sequence). V shed 3 bases and J shed 7 bases, with 12 bases lying between them. The CDR3 region has the DNA TGTGCCACCAGCAGGGGGGCGCAACTTGAAGCTTTCTTT. It specifies CATSRGAQLEAFF.

This clonotype showed up many times. The J gene is TRBJ2-7, the V gene TRBV21-1. TRBV21-1 is marked as a pseudogene. The length of the CDR3 is 19 residues. CDR3 in amino acids: CASRGTPTMDKWSSYEQYF. The CDR3 coding sequence is TGTGCCAGCAGGGGAACCCCGACAATGGATAAATGGAGCTCCTACGAGCAGTACTTC.

The genes are TRBV6-6 and TRBJ2-7; 9 bases fit TRBD1. This CDR3 region has 14 residues. V lost 2 bases and J lost 5; bases outside the gene matches: 4. CDR1 MNHNY and CDR2 SVGAGI come from the germline V gene (reference sequence). CDR3 amino acids: CASSYGQGYHEQYF. The CDR3 nucleotides are TGTGCCAGCAGTTACGGACAGGGGTACCACGAGCAGTACTTC.

The sample holds many counts of this clonotype. This chain connects TRBV20-1 to TRBJ2-3; D call uncertain. Trimming removed 3 bases from V and 0 bases from J, with 4 bases in between. Germline V CDR1 and CDR2: DFQATT, SNEGSKA (reference sequence). The CDR3 is 12 amino acids. This CDR3 reads CSARGSTDTQYF. The CDR3 region has the DNA TGCAGTGCTAGGGGAAGCACAGATACGCAGTATTTT.